The T cell receptor beta chain described here comes from a study of shared T cell receptors in the human thymus. This clone was picked up a small number of times. Clones were sequenced by immunoSEQ multiplex PCR, and TCRdb holds only the in-frame ones, with some missing. The sample records roughly 500,000 clones, roughly 74% being singletons. The same specimen was also included in a second study, on human thymus T cells. As that study records: Thymic and blood repertoires appeared to display a bias in their usage of V and J genes.

The receptor was derived from a boy less than two years old with a congenital heart defect. Specimen: thymocytes.

CDR3 bases: TGCAGCGTTGAAGCTGGACAGGGGGAATACTACGAGCAGTACTTC. Translation: CSVEAGQGEYYEQYF. This chain links TRBV29-1 with TRBJ2-7; TRBD1 aligns across 10 bases. Germline V CDR1 and CDR2: SQVTM, ANQGSEA. The CDR3 length is 15 residues. J was trimmed by 3 bases and V by 1 base; bases with no gene match: 6.